This paragraph covers one T cell receptor (beta chain) sequence. Germline V lookup: CDR1 LGHDT, CDR2 YNNKEL (reference sequence). There are 14 residues in the CDR3. V dropped 1 base and J dropped 6 bases, with 13 bases sitting between them. This entry belongs to a study of control samples from healthy donors and cancer patients. This table comes from immunoSEQ multiplex PCR, and its TCRdb copy is limited to in-frame clones, with some not included. The profile shows tens of thousands of clones, about nine tenths of them singletons. The origin of this receptor is a woman between 65 and 79 years old in good health. The chain carries TRBV3-1 (or the pseudogene TRBV3-2) and TRBJ2-7; no reliable D call. The specimen sequenced was blood. This CDR3 is CASSQVGGVGEQYF. In DNA, the CDR3 is TGTGCCAGCAGCCAAGTTGGCGGTGTCGGCGAGCAGTACTTC.